What follows is one T cell receptor (beta chain) and its context. Its antigen is not known. TCRdb recomputed calls from the multiplex PCR reads with MiXCR, one row per CDR3 protein. The data contain tens of thousands of distinct CDR3 sequences, roughly 19% of them singletons. This sample is drawn from a study of breast tumors, draining lymph nodes, adjacent tissues. The lymph nodes were axillary draining lymph nodes from breast cancer patients. After removal of 6 bases from V and 4 bases from J, the junction contained 11 bases not matched to a gene. Germline CDR1 reads MDHEN; CDR2 reads SYDVKM. The CDR3 extends over 15 amino acids. Findings of the study overall: The data were judged consistent with most tumor T cells coming from lymph node and expanding in tumor.

The genes are TRBV28 and TRBJ1-2, with 7 bases lining up with TRBD1. This TCR was sampled from a female donor with breast cancer. Some clones in this sample may be carry-over from other donors' samples. Sequencing was done on a sample of axillary lymph node tissue. CDR3 in DNA: TGTGCCAGCAGCATCCTCGGGACAGCCACCTATGGCTACACCTTC. Protein product: CASSILGTATYGYTF.